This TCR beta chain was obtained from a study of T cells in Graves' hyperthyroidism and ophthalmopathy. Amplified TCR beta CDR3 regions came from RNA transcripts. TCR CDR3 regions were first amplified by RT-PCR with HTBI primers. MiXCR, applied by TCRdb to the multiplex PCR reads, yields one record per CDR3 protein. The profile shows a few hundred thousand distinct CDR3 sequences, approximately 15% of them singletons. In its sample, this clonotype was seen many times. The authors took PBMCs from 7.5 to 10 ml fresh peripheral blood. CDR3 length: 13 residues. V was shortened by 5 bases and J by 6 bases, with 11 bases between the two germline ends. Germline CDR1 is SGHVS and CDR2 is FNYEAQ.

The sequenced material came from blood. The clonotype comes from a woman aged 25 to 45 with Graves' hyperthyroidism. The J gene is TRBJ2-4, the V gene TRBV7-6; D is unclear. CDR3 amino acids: CASSPPGLNIQYF. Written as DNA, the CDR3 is TGTGCCAGCAGCCCGCCGGGCCTAAACATTCAGTACTTC.